The 5 T cell receptor beta chains presented below share a single source sample, sequenced in a study of blood T cells in healthy people across ages. A second PCR of roughly 7 to 11 cycles used a sample-barcoded 5' primer and a J-beta primer mix. TCRdb analysed the 5' RACE reads with MiXCR anew, one entry per CDR3 protein. This sample has roughly 860,000 distinct CDR3 sequences, with around 68% found just once. Input material: blood. Receptors originate from a man aged 30 to 39 in good health.

This clonotype showed up just a few times. The chain employs TRBV2 and TRBJ2-1; D may be TRBD2 (6 bases). V lost 8 bases and J 5 bases, leaving 13 bases between the germline ends. Germline V lookup: CDR1 SNHLY, CDR2 FYNNEI. This CDR3 has 13 residues. The CDR3 sequence: CASRGLPNNEQFF. The DNA for the CDR3 is TGTGCCAGCCGTGGACTACCAAACAATGAGCAGTTCTTC. The complete variable domain, with remaining parts taken from reference TRBV2 and TRBJ2-1, reads EPEVTQTPSHQVTQMGQEVILRCVPISNHLYFYWYRQILGQKVEFLVSFYNNEISEKSEIFDDQFSVERPDGSNFTLKIRSTKLEDSAMYFCASRGLPNNEQFFGPGTRLTVL.

The rearrangement uses TRBV2 and TRBJ2-5, with D unresolved. Trimming removed 1 base from V and 11 bases from J, with 14 bases in between. Germline V CDR1 and CDR2: SNHLY, FYNNEI. The CDR3 consists of 13 residues. The chain's CDR3 is CASSEVLVEEQYF. CDR3 in DNA: TGTGCCAGCAGTGAAGTCCTAGTGGAAGAGCAGTACTTC.

The V gene is TRBV7-9, the J gene TRBJ2-5; D not certain. The CDR3 covers 14 residues. V was clipped by 2 bases and J by 0 bases, with 7 bases between them. Germline loops: CDR1 SEHNR, CDR2 FQNEAQ (reference sequence). The CDR3 bases are TGTGCCAGCAGCTTATGGTTAGACCAAGAGACCCAGTACTTC. Translating it yields CASSLWLDQETQYF.

The table lists this clonotype with a few counts. This chain links TRBV28 with TRBJ2-1, with D perhaps TRBD2 (6 bases). The CDR3 runs 17 residues. The V end was cut by 4 bases, the J end by 4 bases, with 20 bases between. Germline values: CDR1 MDHEN, CDR2 SYDVKM. CDR3 DNA sequence: TGTGCCAGCAGTTCCCCCTCACTAGGAGGGAGGTACAATGAGCAGTTCTTC. Protein product: CASSSPSLGGRYNEQFF.

The gene calls are TRBV20-1 and TRBJ2-5; D gene ambiguous. Trimming cost V 0 bases and J 5 bases, with 16 bases left between them. CDR1 is DFQATT, CDR2 SNEGSKA, per germline (reference sequence). The length of the CDR3 is 15 residues. Here the CDR3 reads CSARDHRPGGETQYF. CDR3 DNA sequence: TGCAGTGCTAGAGATCATAGGCCGGGTGGGGAGACCCAGTACTTC.